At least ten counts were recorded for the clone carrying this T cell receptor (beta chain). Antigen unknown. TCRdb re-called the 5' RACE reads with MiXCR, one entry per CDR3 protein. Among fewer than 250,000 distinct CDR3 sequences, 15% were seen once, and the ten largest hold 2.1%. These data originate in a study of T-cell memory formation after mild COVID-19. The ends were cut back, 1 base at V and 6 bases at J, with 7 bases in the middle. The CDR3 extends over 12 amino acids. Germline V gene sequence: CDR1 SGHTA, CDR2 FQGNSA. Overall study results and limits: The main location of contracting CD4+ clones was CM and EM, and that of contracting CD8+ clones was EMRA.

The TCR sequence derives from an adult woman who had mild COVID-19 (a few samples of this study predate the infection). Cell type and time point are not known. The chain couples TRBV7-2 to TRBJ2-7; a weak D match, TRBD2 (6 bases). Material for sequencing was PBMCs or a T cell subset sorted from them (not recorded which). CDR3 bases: TGTGCCAGCAGCTTAGGGAGGGTCGAGCAGTACTTC. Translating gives CASSLGRVEQYF.